This T cell receptor (beta chain) emerged from a study of early T cells in non-severe SARS-CoV-2 infection. For the study at large: Bulk RNA from unsorted whole blood was sequenced; chains were unpaired. Study-level points and caveats: In VDJdb matching, anti-spike CD8 responses were favored while private and CD4 specificities went missing.

Researchers attached unique molecular identifiers to individual cDNA molecules. Using its own MiXCR run on the 5' RACE reads, TCRdb lists one record per CDR3 protein. The sample shows over 95,000 distinct CDR3 sequences, approximately 17% of them seen only once. The germline CDR1 and CDR2 sequences are SGHAT and FQNNGV. CDR3 length: 17 amino acids. The V gene lost 1 base and the J gene lost 4 bases, with 20 bases spanning the gap. In this sample, this clonotype turned up a few times. The antigen is undetermined. Source material: whole blood. This chain connects TRBV11-2 to TRBJ2-7, with D possibly being TRBD1 (6 bases). The clonotype originates from an adult who was a healthcare worker with PCR-confirmed SARS-CoV-2 infection or an uninfected control (not recorded which). CDR3 bases: TGTGCCAGCAGCTTAGTTAGGGACACAACGGGGCTATACGAGCAGTACTTC. It specifies CASSLVRDTTGLYEQYF. Full variable domain (missing parts from reference TRBV11-2 and TRBJ2-7): EAGVAQSPRYKIIEKRQSVAFWCNPISGHATLYWYQQILGQGPKLLIQFQNNGVVDDSQLPKDRFSAERLKGVDSTLKIQPAKLEDSAVYLCASSLVRDTTGLYEQYFGPGTRLTVT.